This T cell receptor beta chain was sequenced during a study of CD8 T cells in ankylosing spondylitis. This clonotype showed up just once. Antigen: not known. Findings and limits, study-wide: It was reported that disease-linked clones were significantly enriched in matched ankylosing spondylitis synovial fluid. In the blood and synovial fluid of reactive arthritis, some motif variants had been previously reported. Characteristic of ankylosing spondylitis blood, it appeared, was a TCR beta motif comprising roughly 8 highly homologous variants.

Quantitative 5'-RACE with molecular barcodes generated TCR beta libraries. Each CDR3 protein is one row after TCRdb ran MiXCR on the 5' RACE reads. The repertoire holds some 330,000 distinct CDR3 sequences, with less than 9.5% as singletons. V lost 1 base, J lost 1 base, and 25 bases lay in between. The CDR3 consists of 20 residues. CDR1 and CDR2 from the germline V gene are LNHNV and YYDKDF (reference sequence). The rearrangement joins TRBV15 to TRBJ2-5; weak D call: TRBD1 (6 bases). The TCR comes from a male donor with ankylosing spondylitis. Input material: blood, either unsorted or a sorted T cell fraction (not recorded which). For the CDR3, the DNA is TGTGCCACCAGCAGAGCCCAAGGGCAGGGGACGCTGCGACGCCAAGAGACCCAGTACTTC. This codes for CATSRAQGQGTLRRQETQYF.